The 15 T cell receptor beta chains presented below share a single source sample, sequenced in a study of cytomegalovirus exposure and HLA in healthy donors. This PCR relied on a set of 60 Vbeta primers and 13 Jbeta primers. Sequencing was performed with immunoSEQ multiplex PCR; in TCRdb, only in-frame clones are kept and a portion is missing. The sample consists of roughly 50,000 clones, roughly 75% of them appearing once. The source material was PBMCs. The source is a man aged 25 to 45 in good health and CMV-seropositive.

V is TRBV5-5 and J is TRBJ2-2; no clear D gene. The CDR3 runs to 14 residues. The germline V gene encodes CDR1 SGHKS and CDR2 YYEKEE (reference sequence). V was pared by 0 bases and J by 3 bases, with 6 bases between. CDR3 residues: CASSLVRYTGELFF. Written as DNA, the CDR3 is TGTGCCAGCAGCTTGGTTCGGTACACCGGGGAGCTGTTTTTT.

The chain couples TRBV5-1 to TRBJ2-7; weak D call: TRBD2 (7 bases). Germline V gene data show CDR1 as SGHRS and CDR2 as YFSETQ. The CDR3 length is 16 residues. V shed 0 bases and J shed 5 bases, with 18 bases lying between them. CDR3 residues: CASSLDLPRGAHEQYF. In DNA, the CDR3 is TGCGCCAGCAGCTTGGACCTCCCCCGGGGGGCCCACGAGCAGTACTTC.

The chain recombines TRBV27 with TRBJ2-1, with D possibly TRBD1 on 5 matching bases. Trimming removed 5 bases from V and 5 bases from J, with 25 bases in between. Per germline, CDR1 MNHEY and CDR2 SMNVEV (reference sequence). This CDR3 is built from 18 residues. The CDR3 loop reads CASSIWGYRLRPNNEQFF. DNA of the CDR3: TGTGCCAGCAGTATATGGGGCTACAGGCTACGTCCTAACAATGAGCAGTTCTTC.

The CDR3 DNA sequence: TGTGCCAGCAGTGAATCGCTAGCGGGGGCGTTCTTC. It codes for CASSESLAGAFF. The chain has TRBV2 and TRBJ2-1; 10 bases align to TRBD2. CDR3 length: 12 amino acids. The V and J ends lost 2 bases and 15 bases, in that order; junction bases with no gene match: 4. The germline V gene has CDR1 SNHLY and CDR2 FYNNEI.

The chain combines TRBV18 with TRBJ1-3, with 7 bases lining up with TRBD1. Looked up from germline, CDR1 is KGHSH and CDR2 is LQKENI. V trimming: 5 bases; J trimming: 4 bases; junction bases outside the gene matches: 5. This CDR3 contains 14 residues. In DNA, the CDR3 is TGTGCCAGCTCAGAAACAGGGGAAGGAAACACCATATATTTT. It specifies CASSETGEGNTIYF.

This chain joins TRBV6-5 and TRBJ1-2, with D possibly matching TRBD1 (5 bases). The CDR3 covers 15 residues. Germline CDR1 reads MNHEY; CDR2 reads SVGAGI. The germline V and J ends were trimmed by 6 bases and 7 bases, with 21 bases remaining between them. Here the CDR3 reads CASSRKRGGRGGYTF. CDR3 DNA sequence: TGTGCCAGCAGCCGTAAGCGTGGCGGAAGGGGTGGCTACACCTTC.

This clone was seen a handful of times. This chain uses TRBV5-1 with TRBJ1-6, with D perhaps matching TRBD1 (6 bases). Trimming stripped 5 bases from V and 5 bases from J, with 17 bases between. This CDR3 has 16 amino acids. Germline values: CDR1 SGHRS, CDR2 YFSETQ. As DNA, the CDR3 is TGCGCCAGCAGGTTTATGACAGGCGGTAATAATTCACCCCTCCACTTT. Amino acid sequence: CASRFMTGGNNSPLHF.

This chain uses TRBV6-5 with TRBJ2-5; the match to TRBD1 covers 10 bases. The ends lost 6 bases at V and 5 bases at J; junction bases unmatched: 6. Germline CDR1 reads MNHEY; CDR2 reads SVGAGI. This CDR3 region has 14 residues. The CDR3 DNA reads as TGTGCCAGCAGGTTGACAGGGGGCTTGGAGACCCAGTACTTC. Encoded protein: CASRLTGGLETQYF.

This clone was detected a few times. The chain recombines TRBV5-4 with TRBJ1-1; 8 bases agree with TRBD1. J was trimmed by 1 base and V by 4 bases; bases with no gene match: 6. The CDR3 spans 15 residues. The germline CDR1 and CDR2 sequences are SGHNT and YYREEE (reference sequence). The CDR3 is CASSPGTGRNTEAFF. CDR3 nucleotide sequence: TGTGCCAGCAGCCCCGGGACAGGTAGGAACACTGAAGCTTTCTTT.

The chain is built from TRBV7-9 and TRBJ1-6; 8 bases are shared with TRBD1. The CDR3 consists of 16 residues. Germline V gene sequence: CDR1 SEHNR, CDR2 FQNEAQ (reference sequence). The ends lost 0 bases at V and 10 bases at J; junction bases unmatched: 8. CDR3 coding DNA: TGTGCCAGCAGCTTAGCGGCAGGGGGCTGGGGATCACCCCTCCACTTT. Translation: CASSLAAGGWGSPLHF. Combining the CDR3 with reference TRBV7-9 and TRBJ1-6 gives the whole variable domain DTGVSQNPRHKITKRGQNVTFRCDPISEHNRLYWYRQTLGQGPEFLTYFQNEAQLEKSRLLSDRFSAERPKGSFSTLEIQRTEQGDSAMYLCASSLAAGGWGSPLHFGNGTRLTVT.

V gene TRBV5-4 combines with J gene TRBJ2-1; 9 positions match TRBD1. Germline V gives CDR1 SGHNT, CDR2 YYREEE (reference sequence). The CDR3 has 15 residues. Trimming removed 1 base from V and 5 bases from J; junction bases left unmatched: 4. The CDR3 reads CASSLPGQGHNEQFF. The CDR3, as DNA: TGTGCCAGCAGCTTGCCGGGACAGGGACACAATGAGCAGTTCTTC.

The chain couples TRBV28 to TRBJ2-3; 10 bases are shared with TRBD2. From germline, CDR1 is MDHEN and CDR2 SYDVKM. This CDR3 has 17 residues. V gave up 7 bases and J gave up 0 bases; unmatched junction bases: 10. CDR3 sequence: CASTPPSGGSSTDTQYF. In nucleotides, the CDR3 is TGTGCCAGCACCCCTCCTAGCGGGGGATCTAGCACAGATACGCAGTATTTT. Full variable domain (rest looked up from reference TRBV28 and TRBJ2-3): DVKVTQSSRYLVKRTGEKVFLECVQDMDHENMFWYRQDPGLGLRLIYFSYDVKMKEKGDIPEGYSVSREKKERFSLILESASTNQTSMYLCASTPPSGGSSTDTQYFGPGTRLTVL.

This chain connects TRBV5-6 to TRBJ1-5, with D maybe TRBD1 (6 bases). Germline V CDR1 and CDR2: SGHDT, YYEEEE. CDR3 length: 15 amino acids. The V end was cut by 8 bases, the J end by 5 bases, with 20 bases between. The CDR3 sequence: CARSLTWGRDQPQHF. In nucleotides, the CDR3 is TGTGCCAGGAGCCTTACATGGGGGCGAGATCAGCCCCAGCATTTT.

This clone was seen a few times. V usage is TRBV25-1 and J usage is TRBJ1-2; D ambiguous. Germline lookup yields CDR1 MGHDK and CDR2 SYGVNS. The CDR3 contains 13 residues. Trimming pared 6 bases from V and 8 bases from J, leaving 16 bases between. The CDR3 here is CASSAGGTGGYTF. The CDR3 DNA follows: TGTGCCAGCAGCGCTGGAGGAACCGGAGGCTACACCTTC.

The chain recombines TRBV6-5 with TRBJ1-6, with 9 bases identical to TRBD1. CDR3 length equals 14 residues. Germline CDR1 reads MNHEY; CDR2 reads SVGAGI. The trim removed 6 bases at V and 8 bases at J, leaving 5 bases unmatched. CDR3 sequence reads: CASRLQGAHSPLHF. DNA of the CDR3: TGTGCCAGCAGGTTACAGGGGGCGCATTCACCCCTCCACTTT.